A single sample gave rise to the 14 T cell receptor beta chains below, sequenced in a study of sequential checkpoint blockade in melanoma (dated by TCRdb to between 2019 and 2020). The method was the immunoSEQ multiplex PCR assay. Not all clones reach the TCRdb copy of this immuneACCESS table, which keeps in-frame sequences only. Checked studies attribute under half of the gap to unresolved V genes and leave the rest unexplained. In all, the sample holds roughly 20,000 clones, and roughly 28% of those were seen once. The ten largest account for 7.2% of the sample. The sample's treatment or condition label, in plain terms: randomized to nivolumab then ipilimumab (arm A) or the reverse (arm B). This specimen consisted of tumor tissue (inferred from file names), obtained from a patient given nivolumab and ipilimumab in sequence. The receptor set was obtained from a human donor with melanoma.

This clone was recorded a few times. The chain carries TRBV7-2 and TRBJ1-4; D is perhaps TRBD1 (6 bases). The germline V gene encodes CDR1 SGHTA and CDR2 FQGNSA. V was shortened by 3 bases and J by 8 bases, with 10 bases between the two germline ends. The CDR3 consists of 13 residues. The CDR3 loop is CASSFGQSEKLFF. The CDR3 DNA is TGTGCCAGCAGCTTCGGACAGTCCGAAAAACTGTTTTTT.

This clone has at least ten counts. V gene TRBV11-3 combines with J gene TRBJ1-1; 8 bases are shared with TRBD1. The CDR3 runs to 15 residues. V dropped 5 bases and J dropped 4; count of bases not matched to a gene: 9. Germline CDR1 is SGHNT and CDR2 is YENEEA. The CDR3 sequence: CASSPDIGQGTEAFF. The CDR3 DNA sequence: TGTGCCAGCAGCCCCGATATAGGACAGGGCACTGAAGCTTTCTTT.

This clone was seen a few times. The chain links TRBV11-3 to TRBJ1-1, with D unresolved. The V end lost 5 bases, the J end lost 1 base, and 11 bases lay between the germline ends. Per the germline V gene, CDR1 is SGHNT and CDR2 is YENEEA. The CDR3 spans 14 residues. Here the CDR3 DNA reads TGTGCCAGCAGCGCCTCCTGGGGGAACACTGAAGCTTTCTTT. This translates into CASSASWGNTEAFF.

The CDR3 sequence: CASSRLTSGSTETQYF. In DNA, the CDR3 is TGTGCCAGCAGCCGTTTGACTAGCGGGAGTACAGAGACCCAGTACTTC. The chain uses TRBV11-3 and TRBJ2-5; 12 bases fit TRBD2. J lost 4 bases, V lost 5 bases, and 8 bases had no gene match. CDR3 length: 16 amino acids. Germline CDR1 is SGHNT and CDR2 is YENEEA.

The chain recombines TRBV19 with TRBJ2-7; TRBD2 aligns across 14 bases. V was pared by 5 bases and J by 2 bases, with 14 bases of the junction left unmatched. CDR3 length: 19 amino acids. CDR1 is LNHDA and CDR2 is SQIVND in the germline V gene (reference sequence). The CDR3: CASSPSGTSGSIRAYEQYF. CDR3 bases: TGTGCCAGTAGTCCTTCCGGGACTAGCGGGAGTATTAGGGCCTACGAGCAGTACTTC. The variable domain in full, with the rest retrieved from reference TRBV19 and TRBJ2-7, is DGGITQSPKYLFRKEGQNVTLSCEQNLNHDAMYWYRQDPGQGLRLIYYSQIVNDFQKGDIAEGYSVSREKKESFPLTVTSAQKNPTAFYLCASSPSGTSGSIRAYEQYFGPGTRLTVT.

This clone was observed a few times. The CDR3 nucleotides read TGTGCCAGCAGTGAAAGGGCCGGGACGCCCGGCAATGAGCAGTTCTTC. It is translated as CASSERAGTPGNEQFF. The chain employs TRBV9 and TRBJ2-1, with D perhaps matching TRBD1 or TRBD2 (5 bases each). The germline V gene has CDR1 SGDLS and CDR2 YYNGEE. CDR3 length equals 16 residues. Trimming stripped 5 bases from V and 6 bases from J, with 21 bases between.

Many counts were recorded for this clone. The CDR3, as DNA: TGTGCCAGCAGCTTAACGTCCCAGGGAATGGCGCAGTATTTT. It specifies CASSLTSQGMAQYF. The chain is built from TRBV11-3 and TRBJ2-3, with D tentatively TRBD1 (5 bases). This CDR3 comprises 14 residues. Germline V gene sequence: CDR1 SGHNT, CDR2 YENEEA. Trimming left V 2 bases short and J 10 bases short, with 16 bases between. Full variable domain (missing parts from reference TRBV11-3 and TRBJ2-3): EAGVVQSPRYKIIEKKQPVAFWCNPISGHNTLYWYLQNLGQGPELLIRYENEEAVDDSQLPKDRFSAERLKGVDSTLKIQPAELGDSAVYLCASSLTSQGMAQYFGPGTRLTVL.

This clone was picked up many times. This chain joins TRBV11-3 and TRBJ2-1; D gene ambiguous. In germline, CDR1 is SGHNT, CDR2 YENEEA. The CDR3 extends over 14 amino acids. V lost 1 base to trimming and J lost 7 bases, with 11 bases between them. The DNA of the CDR3 is TGTGCCAGCAGCTTAGTAGGGTCTAGGAATGAGCAGTTCTTC. Protein: CASSLVGSRNEQFF.

This clone was picked up one time. The chain has TRBV19 and TRBJ2-7; weak D call: TRBD1 (8 bases). Trimming took off 5 bases at V and 2 bases at J, with 19 bases between the two ends. Germline V lookup: CDR1 LNHDA, CDR2 SQIVND (reference sequence). There are 16 residues in the CDR3. In DNA, the CDR3 is TGTGCCAGTAGTCTCAGGGGGCGCGGGGGCCCCTACGAGCAGTACTTC. Encoded protein: CASSLRGRGGPYEQYF.

This clone was detected once. This chain uses TRBV5-1 with TRBJ2-3, with D maybe TRBD1 (6 bases). There are 16 residues in the CDR3. Trimming removed 0 bases from V and 6 bases from J, with 17 bases in between. From germline, CDR1 is SGHRS and CDR2 YFSETQ. CDR3 DNA sequence: TGCGCCAGCAGCTTGGATGGGCAGGGGAAGGATGATACGCAGTATTTT. This gives the protein CASSLDGQGKDDTQYF.

This chain links TRBV6-8 with TRBJ1-5, with no clear D. CDR1 is MNHGY and CDR2 is SAAAGT in the germline V gene. The V end lost 6 bases, the J end lost 2 bases, and 11 bases lay between the germline ends. CDR3 length equals 14 residues. CDR3 loop: CASSGGFGNQPQHF. The CDR3 DNA reads as TGTGCCAGCAGCGGAGGGTTCGGCAATCAGCCCCAGCATTTT.

The chain recombines TRBV9 with TRBJ2-1; 12 nucleotides agree with TRBD2. Germline assignment: CDR1 SGDLS and CDR2 YYNGEE. The junction had 5 bases not matched to a gene; V was cut back by 2 bases and J by 8 bases. The CDR3 length is 15 residues. This CDR3 is CASSVGLAGIDEQFF. For the CDR3, the DNA is TGTGCCAGCAGCGTCGGACTAGCGGGAATCGATGAGCAGTTCTTC.

This clone came up many times. The CDR3 sequence: CASSLGTAANEQYF. CDR3 nucleotides: TGTGCCAGCAGCCTAGGGACAGCCGCAAACGAGCAGTACTTC. This sequence joins TRBV11-3 and TRBJ2-7; 7 bases agree with TRBD1. Germline lookup yields CDR1 SGHNT and CDR2 YENEEA. The CDR3 consists of 14 residues. J gave up 5 bases and V 5 bases, and 9 bases lay outside the gene matches.

The CDR3 DNA reads TGTGCCAGCAGCCTACGAGGGAACCATCAGCCCCAGCATTTT. Translation gives CASSLRGNHQPQHF. The gene calls are TRBV6-8 and TRBJ1-5; D not resolved. V was trimmed by 6 bases and J by 5 bases, leaving 14 bases between them. The CDR3 has 14 amino acids. Germline CDR1 is MNHGY and CDR2 is SAAAGT.